This entry features one TCR beta chain sequence. This record comes from a study of blood T cell repertoires in COVID-19. Study background: PBMCs, B-cell-depleted T cells, or T cells provided the cDNA or gDNA that made up the material.

CDR1 LNHNV and CDR2 YYDKDF come from the germline V gene (reference sequence). Trimming left V 2 bases short and J 8 bases short, with 12 bases between. The CDR3 has 14 amino acids. In the study's own analysis: Amplified reference gene primers provided the basis for estimating nucleated cell counts. Data came from immunoSEQ multiplex PCR; TCRdb stores just in-frame clones and leaves some out. V and J calls and clone size are those listed in that table; D and trimming were worked out from the DNA. The table has about 150,000 clones, around 84% seen once; the top ten hold 5.5% to 8%. This sequence joins TRBV15 and TRBJ1-4, with D perhaps TRBD1 (6 bases). This TCR came from a man between 45 and 60 years old with active or convalescent COVID-19. Input material: peripheral blood. The CDR3 here is CATSRTGFGEKLFF. For the CDR3, the DNA is TGTGCCACCAGCAGAACAGGGTTCGGGGAAAAACTGTTTTTT.